This is a list of T cell receptor beta chains from one sample in a study of T cell responses to AZD1222 COVID-19 vaccine. Clones were read by immunoSEQ multiplex PCR, and TCRdb kept only the in-frame ones, dropping some. The sample lists roughly 180,000 clones, 85% to 95% seen once, with more than 1.5% in the top ten. The sample consisted of peripheral blood, taken 28 days after the second AZD1222 dose. These receptor sequences come from an adult who received the AZD1222 COVID-19 vaccine. Each CDR3 is given with its conserved first and last residue. D genes are given only for firm matches. Rows may omit the clone size; those that give it use once, few, many or a size class.

d_gene	v_gene	j_gene	abundance	CDR3aa	CDR3nt
TRBD1	TRBV18	TRBJ1-2	once	CASSLGQGEDYGYTF	TGTGCCAGCTCACTAGGACAGGGGGAAGACTATGGCTACACCTTC
TRBD1	TRBV27	TRBJ1-4	once	CASRELRDRDPVFSNEKLFF	TGTGCCAGCAGAGAACTCCGGGACAGGGATCCAGTATTTAGTAATGAAAAACTGTTTTTT
NA	TRBV11-3	TRBJ2-7	NA	CASSSSGHSYEQYF	TGTGCCAGCAGCTCCTCGGGACACTCTTACGAGCAGTACTTC
NA	TRBV4-1	TRBJ1-2	NA	CASSLGAGGSYGYTF	TGCGCCAGCAGCCTAGGGGCCGGGGGCAGCTATGGCTACACCTTC
NA	TRBV28	TRBJ1-1	NA	CASRAYRVDTEAFF	TGTGCCAGCAGAGCGTACAGGGTCGACACTGAAGCTTTCTTT
NA	TRBV3-1/TRBV3-2	TRBJ2-7	NA	CASSPPRGRYEQYF	TGTGCCAGCAGCCCCCCTCGGGGGCGGTACGAGCAGTACTTC
NA	TRBV7-9	TRBJ1-4	NA	CASSLREGLLGEKLFF	TGTGCCAGCAGCTTAAGGGAGGGGCTGCTGGGGGAAAAACTGTTTTTT
NA	TRBV9	TRBJ2-7	NA	CASSVQGDGSYEQYF	TGTGCCAGCAGCGTACAAGGGGATGGGTCCTACGAGCAGTACTTC
NA	TRBV7-2	TRBJ1-5	few	CASSPLTGRNQPQHF	TGTGCCAGCAGCCCTCTTACCGGGCGCAATCAGCCCCAGCATTTT
NA	TRBV12-3/TRBV12-4	TRBJ2-3	NA	CASSSTSGAQYF	TGTGCCAGCAGTTCGACCTCCGGGGCGCAGTATTTT
NA	TRBV20-1	TRBJ1-1	NA	CSASYSAVGTEAFF	TGCAGTGCTAGTTACTCTGCCGTGGGAACTGAAGCTTTCTTT
NA	TRBV2	TRBJ2-2	NA	CASSEIGGRNTGELFF	TGTGCCAGCAGTGAGATCGGGGGCCGCAACACCGGGGAGCTGTTTTTT
NA	TRBV27	TRBJ1-3	NA	CASSSFRSGSGNTIYF	TGTGCCAGCTCGTCTTTCCGTTCCGGCTCTGGAAACACCATATATTTT
NA	TRBV7-2	TRBJ2-3	NA	CAGARGPASTDTQYF	TGTGCCGGTGCGCGGGGGCCTGCTAGCACAGATACGCAGTATTTT
TRBD1	TRBV11-2	TRBJ1-5	NA	CASSVDRGNEPQHF	TGTGCCAGCAGCGTAGACAGGGGAAACGAGCCCCAGCATTTT
TRBD2	TRBV3-1/TRBV3-2	TRBJ2-1	NA	CASSQDSAGGNEQFF	TGTGCCAGCAGCCAGGATTCTGCGGGGGGCAATGAGCAGTTCTTC
NA	TRBV28	TRBJ1-1	NA	CASSLQAMNTEAFF	TGTGCCAGCAGTTTACAGGCCATGAACACTGAAGCTTTCTTT
NA	TRBV27	TRBJ2-1	NA	CASSLTVPPYNEQFF	TGTGCCAGCAGCCTTACGGTGCCCCCCTACAATGAGCAGTTCTTC
TRBD1	TRBV4-2	TRBJ1-5	NA	CASSQDGGTGWQPQHF	TGTGCCAGCAGCCAAGACGGCGGGACAGGGTGGCAGCCCCAGCATTTT
TRBD2	TRBV24-1	TRBJ2-5	NA	CATSDSGAETQYF	TGTGCCACCAGTGATAGCGGGGCAGAGACCCAGTACTTC
NA	TRBV24-1	TRBJ2-3	NA	CATSGTLGADTQYF	TGTGCCACCAGTGGAACCCTTGGGGCAGATACGCAGTATTTT
NA	TRBV19	TRBJ1-4	once	CASRATNEKLFF	TGTGCCAGCCGGGCAACTAATGAAAAACTGTTTTTT
TRBD1	TRBV11-2	TRBJ1-5	NA	CASSFGDRGPGQPQHF	TGTGCCAGCAGCTTCGGGGACAGGGGGCCGGGTCAGCCCCAGCATTTT
TRBD1	TRBV5-1	TRBJ2-3	NA	CASSSADRGPTDTQYF	TGCGCCAGCAGCTCCGCCGACAGGGGGCCCACAGATACGCAGTATTTT
NA	TRBV10-1	TRBJ2-3	NA	CASSEGAPTDTQYF	TGCGCCAGCAGTGAGGGGGCCCCCACAGATACGCAGTATTTT
TRBD1	TRBV5-4	TRBJ2-7	NA	CASSPRGRSDEQYF	TGTGCCAGCAGCCCCAGGGGGCGATCCGACGAGCAGTACTTC
NA	TRBV12-5	TRBJ2-5	NA	CASGLVVGTYQETQYF	TGTGCTAGTGGTTTGGTAGTCGGGACCTACCAAGAGACCCAGTACTTC
TRBD2	TRBV2	TRBJ2-3	once	CASNQAGPTDTQYF	TGTGCCAGCAACCAAGCGGGACCCACAGATACGCAGTATTTT
NA	TRBV2	TRBJ1-1	NA	CASSAGVNTEAFF	TGTGCCAGCAGCGCCGGGGTGAACACTGAAGCTTTCTTT
NA	TRBV6-1	TRBJ1-2	NA	CASSENQRDYGYTF	TGTGCCAGCAGTGAAAACCAGAGGGACTATGGCTACACCTTC
NA	TRBV9	TRBJ2-5	NA	CASSFIGGWPASLETQYF	TGTGCCAGCAGCTTCATAGGGGGGTGGCCCGCCTCCCTAGAGACCCAGTACTTC
TRBD2	TRBV4-2	TRBJ2-7	NA	CASSQEVGTSVGEQYF	TGTGCCAGCAGCCAAGAAGTGGGGACTAGCGTTGGCGAGCAGTACTTC
TRBD1	TRBV5-6	TRBJ1-4	NA	CASQQGAFEKLFF	TGTGCCAGCCAACAGGGGGCTTTTGAAAAACTGTTTTTT
TRBD2	TRBV5-4	TRBJ2-1	NA	CASSFNLAGVNEQFF	TGTGCCAGCAGCTTCAATCTAGCGGGAGTCAATGAGCAGTTCTTC
NA	TRBV2	TRBJ1-6	NA	CASSDGTDYNSPLHF	TGTGCCAGCAGTGATGGAACAGACTATAATTCACCCCTCCACTTT
NA	TRBV18	TRBJ2-5	once	CASLRSPQETQYF	TGTGCCAGCCTAAGGAGCCCGCAAGAGACCCAGTACTTC
NA	TRBV19	TRBJ1-5	few	CASSISWGKSYSNQPQHF	TGTGCCAGTAGTATATCGTGGGGGAAGAGTTATAGCAATCAGCCCCAGCATTTT
TRBD1	TRBV24-1	TRBJ2-1	NA	CATSDLTGQGSLNEQFF	TGTGCCACCAGTGATCTTACGGGACAGGGGAGTTTGAATGAGCAGTTCTTC
NA	TRBV10-3	TRBJ2-6	once	CAISVGSSGANVLTF	TGTGCCATCAGTGTTGGGAGCTCTGGGGCCAACGTCCTGACTTTC
NA	TRBV5-1	TRBJ2-1	NA	CASSLSTSSNEQFF	TGCGCCAGCAGCTTATCGACTAGTTCGAATGAGCAGTTCTTC
TRBD2	TRBV10-3	TRBJ2-7	NA	CAISEPRTSVNEQYF	TGTGCCATCAGTGAGCCAAGGACTAGTGTTAACGAGCAGTACTTC
NA	TRBV11-2	TRBJ2-2	few	CASSFQVSNTGELFF	TGTGCCAGCAGCTTCCAGGTATCGAACACCGGGGAGCTGTTTTTT
TRBD1	TRBV5-4	TRBJ1-2	NA	CASSSGTGNYGYTF	TGTGCCAGCAGCTCTGGGACAGGGAACTATGGCTACACCTTC
NA	TRBV5-6	TRBJ2-7	NA	CASTGTYSYEQYF	TGTGCCAGTACCGGGACTTATTCCTACGAGCAGTACTTC
TRBD1	TRBV18	TRBJ1-4	NA	CASFTGRGQEKLFF	TGTGCCAGCTTTACGGGAAGGGGGCAAGAAAAACTGTTTTTT
NA	TRBV19	TRBJ2-7	few	CASSIGRSSYEQYF	TGTGCCAGTAGTATCGGCAGGAGCTCCTACGAGCAGTACTTC
TRBD1	TRBV5-4	TRBJ2-7	NA	CASSSLQGPYEQYF	TGTGCCAGCAGCTCCCTACAGGGGCCCTACGAGCAGTACTTC
TRBD2	TRBV27	TRBJ2-7	NA	CASSFSGGPGTYEQYF	TGTGCCAGCAGTTTCTCGGGGGGGCCAGGGACCTACGAGCAGTACTTC
NA	TRBV5-5	TRBJ1-1	NA	CASRPLTTAMNTEAFF	TGTGCCAGCAGACCACTAACGACAGCAATGAACACTGAAGCTTTCTTT
NA	TRBV19	TRBJ1-3	NA	CASTLGTVSGNTIYF	TGTGCCAGTACCCTCGGGACGGTCTCTGGAAACACCATATATTTT
NA	TRBV14	TRBJ1-6	NA	CASSQVGSPLHF	TGTGCCAGCAGCCAAGTCGGATCACCCCTCCACTTT
TRBD2	TRBV11-2	TRBJ2-5	NA	CASRLASGETQYF	TGTGCCAGTCGACTAGCGAGCGGGGAGACCCAGTACTTC
NA	TRBV12-3/TRBV12-4	TRBJ1-6	NA	CASSRLSDSPLHF	TGTGCCAGCAGTCGACTGAGTGACTCACCCCTCCACTTT